The 32 T cell receptor beta chains given below trace back to one sample, sequenced in a study of T cells in Graves' hyperthyroidism and ophthalmopathy. RNA transcripts gave rise to amplified TCR beta CDR3 regions. The HTBI primer set served for first-round RT-PCR of the TCR CDR3. Using its own MiXCR run on the multiplex PCR reads, TCRdb lists one record per CDR3 protein. This repertoire shows over 700,000 distinct CDR3 sequences, roughly a third found once; its top ten account for roughly 30%. Sample: blood. The receptors stem from a middle-aged woman with Graves' hyperthyroidism.

As regards this clonotype: A much larger clone differs by one base, so this may be a read error. J is TRBJ2-5 and V is TRBV7-9; D is perhaps TRBD2 (5 bases). This CDR3 has 11 residues. The germline gives CDR1 SEHNR, CDR2 FQNEAQ (reference sequence). With 5 bases removed from V and 7 bases from J, the gap between germline ends came to 8 bases. Written as DNA, the CDR3 is TGTGCCAGCAGCGAAGAGGGGACCCAGTACTTC. Translating it yields CASSEEGTQYF.

On this clonotype: A much bigger clone sits one base away, suggesting this may be a read error. The V gene is TRBV2, the J gene TRBJ1-5; D remains ambiguous. CDR3 length: 15 residues. Germline V gives CDR1 SNHLY, CDR2 FYNNEI. As DNA, the CDR3 is TGTGCCAGCAGCCGAGAAAGTTATAGCGATCAGCCCCAGCATTTT. Translated: CASSRESYSDQPQHF.

This clonotype was observed a single time. This may arise from a read error, as a much more abundant clone is one base away. The final CDR3 position lacks the conserved phenylalanine or tryptophan, pointing to a likely read error. The chain combines TRBV5-1 with TRBJ1-1; D gene ambiguous. The CDR3 runs to 14 residues. Germline V gives CDR1 SGHRS, CDR2 YFSETQ. Trimming shortened V by 1 base and J by 4 bases, and 11 bases separated the two germline ends. The CDR3 loop is CASSLTLKLTEAFL. CDR3 in DNA: TGCGCCAGCAGCTTGACCCTCAAGCTCACTGAAGCTTTCCTT.

This clonotype was seen a single time. The rearrangement joins TRBV12-3 or TRBV12-4 to TRBJ1-6; no firm D call. Trimming stripped 6 bases from V and 0 bases from J, with 15 bases between. The CDR3 has 17 amino acids. The CDR3 reads CASSPDFRSSYNSPLHF. The CDR3 DNA is TGTGCCAGCAGCCCCGACTTTCGGAGCTCCTATAATTCACCCCTCCACTTT.

V is TRBV10-3 and J is TRBJ2-5, with D perhaps TRBD1 (6 bases). Germline-derived CDR1 and CDR2 are ENHRY and SYGVKD. Deletions cut 10 bases from V and 9 bases from J, with 21 bases between. This CDR3 has 13 residues. The CDR3: CATDPEGDQPQYF. The CDR3 DNA is TGTGCCACCGACCCCGAGGGGGATCAGCCCCAGTACTTC.

The J gene is TRBJ1-2, the V gene TRBV2, with 9 nucleotides matching TRBD1. The junction had 11 bases not matched to a gene; V was cut back by 8 bases and J by 7 bases. Germline CDR1 reads SNHLY; CDR2 reads FYNNEI. The CDR3 is 14 residues long. The CDR3 nucleotides are TGTGCCAGCGCCTCGGGACAGGGTTACGGTGGCTACACCTTC. It yields the protein CASASGQGYGGYTF. The full variable domain, its missing parts supplied by reference TRBV2 and TRBJ1-2, is EPEVTQTPSHQVTQMGQEVILRCVPISNHLYFYWYRQILGQKVEFLVSFYNNEISEKSEIFDDQFSVERPDGSNFTLKIRSTKLEDSAMYFCASASGQGYGGYTFGSGTRLTVV.

This clonotype was found a few times. The chain carries TRBV14 and TRBJ1-1; D unclear. This CDR3 spans 11 amino acids. Deletions cut 8 bases from V and 8 bases from J, with 12 bases between. CDR1 is SGHDN and CDR2 is FVKESK in the germline V gene. CDR3 in DNA: TGTGCCAGCGGAACCCCTTTCGAAGCTTTCTTT. It translates to CASGTPFEAFF. Supplemented by reference TRBV14 and TRBJ1-1, the full variable domain reads EAGVTQFPSHSVIEKGQTVTLRCDPISGHDNLYWYRRVMGKEIKFLLHFVKESKQDESGMPNNRFLAERTGGTYSTLKVQPAELEDSGVYFCASGTPFEAFFGQGTRLTVV.

In its sample, this clonotype was seen a few times. V is TRBV20-1 and J is TRBJ2-7; 11 bases fit TRBD1. The CDR3 length is 13 residues. The germline V gene encodes CDR1 DFQATT and CDR2 SNEGSKA (reference sequence). V trimming: 5 bases; J trimming: 5 bases; junction bases outside the gene matches: 5. The chain's CDR3 is CSAGRTGGHEQYF. In DNA, the CDR3 is TGCAGTGCTGGCAGGACAGGGGGCCACGAGCAGTACTTC.

This clonotype was counted only a few times. The gene calls are TRBV25-1 and TRBJ1-1, with 8 nucleotides matching TRBD1. With 4 bases clipped from V and 4 bases from J, the junction kept 5 bases outside the gene matches. Germline CDR1 reads MGHDK; CDR2 reads SYGVNS. CDR3 length equals 14 residues. CDR3 in amino acids: CASSGVTGGTEAFF. The CDR3 nucleotides are TGTGCCAGCAGTGGGGTTACAGGGGGCACTGAAGCTTTCTTT. Full variable domain (remainder filled in from reference TRBV25-1 and TRBJ1-1): EADIYQTPRYLVIGTGKKITLECSQTMGHDKMYWYQQDPGMELHLIHYSYGVNSTEKGDLSSESTVSRIRTEHFPLTLESARPSHTSQYLCASSGVTGGTEAFFGQGTRLTVV.

Turning to this clonotype: At one end, the junction sequence differs from germline, possibly due to a read error. The rearrangement uses TRBV7-3 and TRBJ2-7; TRBD1 matches at 11 bases. The CDR3 consists of 18 residues. Germline-derived CDR1 and CDR2 are SGHTA and FQGTGA. CDR3 in DNA: TGCGCCAGCAGCCCGGGGCCCCCAGGACAGGGGGCGAGGTACGAGCAGTACTTC. Amino acid sequence: CASSPGPPGQGARYEQYF. The complete variable domain, with remaining parts taken from reference TRBV7-3 and TRBJ2-7, reads GAGVSQTPSNKVTEKGKYVELRCDPISGHTALYWYRQSLGQGPEFLIYFQGTGAADDSGLPNDRFFAVRPEGSVSTLKIQRTERGDSAVYLCASSPGPPGQGARYEQYFGPGTRLTVT.

The chain employs TRBV4-3 and TRBJ2-6; D unresolved. Germline-derived CDR1 and CDR2 are LGHNA and YSLEER. The ends were cut back, 0 bases at V and 4 bases at J, with 10 bases in the middle. The CDR3 contains 16 residues. The CDR3 spells CASSQDVGSGANVLTF. CDR3 nucleotides: TGCGCCAGCAGCCAAGATGTGGGGTCAGGGGCCAACGTCCTGACTTTC.

This clonotype was seen at least ten times. This chain links TRBV7-2 with TRBJ2-5, with D tentatively TRBD1 (6 bases). Between the trimmed V and J ends, which lost 9 bases and 2 bases, there was a span of 19 bases. The CDR3 runs 15 residues. CDR1 is SGHTA, CDR2 FQGNSA, per germline. The CDR3 DNA is TGTGCCAGTAACCCCGGAGGACAGATACAAGAGACCCAGTACTTC. This encodes CASNPGGQIQETQYF.

The sample holds many counts of this clonotype. The chain has TRBV6-5 and TRBJ2-7, with unresolved D. In germline, CDR1 is MNHEY, CDR2 SVGAGI. V lost 1 base, J lost 7 bases, and 11 bases lay in between. This CDR3 comprises 13 residues. Here the CDR3 DNA reads TGTGCCAGCAGTTACTTGACGTATTCTGAGCAGTACTTC. Its protein product is CASSYLTYSEQYF.

This clonotype was seen at least ten times. The chain joins TRBV20-1 to TRBJ2-7; D call uncertain. Germline loops: CDR1 DFQATT, CDR2 SNEGSKA (reference sequence). The CDR3 spans 12 residues. V dropped 2 bases and J dropped 3 bases, with 8 bases sitting between them. This CDR3 is CSARQASYEQYF. In nucleotides, the CDR3 is TGCAGTGCTAGACAGGCCAGCTACGAGCAGTACTTC.

As regards this clonotype: Given a much more abundant clone one base away, this may be a read error. The V call is TRBV24-1, the J call TRBJ2-3; possible D gene TRBD1, 5 bases. Germline V lookup: CDR1 KGHDR, CDR2 SFDVKD. This CDR3 contains 15 residues. The V end lost 4 bases, the J end lost 3 bases, and 13 bases lay between the germline ends. Written as DNA, the CDR3 is TGTGCCACCAGTGAACGGGCAGGGTTAACAGATACGCAGTATTTT. As protein: CATSERAGLTDTQYF.

The genes are TRBV20-1 and TRBJ1-1, with 7 bases that match TRBD1. Germline CDR1 and CDR2: DFQATT and SNEGSKA (reference sequence). The CDR3 runs to 11 residues. V lost 3 bases to trimming and J lost 11 bases; unmatched junction nucleotides: 6. CDR3 loop: CSASQGVGAFF. Written as DNA, the CDR3 is TGCAGTGCTAGTCAGGGGGTGGGGGCTTTCTTT.

The chain links TRBV7-9 to TRBJ1-5, with D hard to call. Trimming removed 8 bases from V and 2 bases from J, with 13 bases in between. The germline V gene has CDR1 SEHNR and CDR2 FQNEAQ (reference sequence). The CDR3 is 14 amino acids. CDR3 protein: CASGAGGGNQPQHF. The CDR3 coding sequence is TGTGCCAGCGGCGCAGGCGGTGGCAATCAGCCCCAGCATTTT.

The sample holds many counts of this clonotype. The chain couples TRBV20-1 to TRBJ1-5; 7 bases line up with TRBD1. The J segment lost 7 bases and the V segment lost 4 bases, leaving 4 bases of the junction unmatched. The germline CDR1 and CDR2 sequences are DFQATT and SNEGSKA (reference sequence). The CDR3 runs 12 residues. For the CDR3, the DNA is TGCAGTGCTAAGACAGGGCTCCAGCCCCAGCATTTT. Amino acid sequence: CSAKTGLQPQHF.

V usage is TRBV6-5 and J usage is TRBJ1-1; D remains unclear. V was clipped by 6 bases and J by 5 bases, with 13 bases between them. Per the germline V gene, CDR1 is MNHEY and CDR2 is SVGAGI. This CDR3 has 13 amino acids. CDR3 protein: CASRGLIWTEAFF. DNA of the CDR3: TGTGCCAGCAGGGGCCTTATCTGGACTGAAGCTTTCTTT.

The chain uses TRBV6-6 and TRBJ2-5; D tentatively fits TRBD1 or TRBD2 (5 bases each). The V and J ends lost 6 bases and 1 base respectively, with 9 bases between them. Germline loops: CDR1 MNHNY, CDR2 SVGAGI (reference sequence). The CDR3 extends over 13 amino acids. DNA for the CDR3: TGTGCCAGCAGGGGGGACCCCCAAGAGACCCAGTACTTC. It codes for CASRGDPQETQYF.

The chain carries TRBV12-3 or TRBV12-4 and TRBJ2-7; D tentatively reads TRBD1 or TRBD2 (6 bases each). The CDR3 totals 12 residues. V shed 4 bases and J shed 5 bases, with 9 bases lying between them. The CDR3 sequence is CASSWGADEQYF. As DNA, the CDR3 is TGTGCCAGCAGTTGGGGGGCTGACGAGCAGTACTTC.

In regard to this clonotype: This clone may be a read error of a much larger clone one base away. V is TRBV7-9 and J is TRBJ1-3; D remains unclear. The V gene's germline CDR1 is SEHNR and CDR2 FQNEAQ (reference sequence). The CDR3 runs to 14 residues. The CDR3 loop is CASNLAGPGNTIYF. The DNA for the CDR3 is TGTGCCAGCAACTTAGCTGGGCCCGGAAACACCATATATTTT.

The chain has TRBV12-3 or TRBV12-4 and TRBJ2-6, with a weak D call TRBD1 (6 bases). This CDR3 is built from 15 residues. V was shortened by 4 bases and J by 2 bases, with 9 bases between the two germline ends. CDR3 DNA: TGTGCCAGCAGTTACTGGGACACTGGGGCCAACGTCCTGACTTTC. Translated, it gives CASSYWDTGANVLTF.

The chain joins TRBV11-2 to TRBJ2-7; D is perhaps TRBD1 or TRBD2 (5 bases each). Germline V gene sequence: CDR1 SGHAT, CDR2 FQNNGV. This CDR3 spans 14 amino acids. Trimming took off 8 bases at V and 5 bases at J, with 19 bases between the two ends. The CDR3 sequence: CASHEGRGVDEQYF. The CDR3 DNA reads as TGTGCCAGCCATGAGGGACGGGGAGTTGACGAGCAGTACTTC.

CDR3 protein: CAIRREWRIYEQYF. In DNA, the CDR3 is TGTGCCATTCGCCGGGAGTGGAGGATCTACGAGCAGTACTTC. The chain has TRBV10-3 and TRBJ2-7, with D perhaps TRBD2 (6 bases). CDR3 length: 14 residues. Trimming cost V 9 bases and J 3 bases, with 18 bases left between them. From germline, CDR1 is ENHRY and CDR2 SYGVKD.

This chain connects TRBV6-1 to TRBJ2-3, with no clear D. CDR3 length equals 13 residues. Trimming shortened V by 5 bases and J by 5 bases, and 11 bases separated the two germline ends. Germline V gene lookup returns CDR1 MNHNS and CDR2 SASEGT. The CDR3 sequence: CASSYSNKDTQYF. CDR3 in DNA: TGTGCCAGCAGTTACTCGAACAAAGATACGCAGTATTTT.

This rearrangement joins TRBV20-1 to TRBJ1-5, with D uncertain. CDR3 length: 14 residues. V was pared by 1 base and J by 2 bases, with 9 bases between. Germline CDR1 DFQATT, CDR2 SNEGSKA (reference sequence). CDR3 DNA: TGCAGTGCTAGAGCCCTAACGGGCAATCAGCCCCAGCATTTT. Encoded protein: CSARALTGNQPQHF.

The chain joins TRBV7-9 to TRBJ1-4, with D possibly TRBD1 on 6 matching bases. The CDR3 is 16 amino acids. Trimming took 0 bases from V and 4 from J, leaving 12 bases between them. Per the germline V gene, CDR1 is SEHNR and CDR2 is FQNEAQ (reference sequence). The CDR3 is CASSLARGRGNEKLFF. CDR3 in DNA: TGTGCCAGCAGCTTAGCGCGTGGCAGGGGTAATGAAAAACTGTTTTTT.

V usage is TRBV7-2 and J usage is TRBJ2-5; 13 bases are shared with TRBD2. Trimming at V came to 5 bases and at J to 5 bases, leaving 8 bases not matched to a gene. The CDR3 loop spans 16 amino acids. CDR1 and CDR2 (germline): SGHTA, FQGNSA. CDR3 DNA sequence: TGTGCCAGCAGCCGGGGACTAGCGGGAACAGGGGAGACCCAGTACTTC. Its translation is CASSRGLAGTGETQYF.

The V and J genes are TRBV15 and TRBJ2-2; 7 bases match TRBD1. Germline CDR1 and CDR2: LNHNV and YYDKDF (reference sequence). Unmatched junction bases numbered 7, after V lost 4 bases and J lost 2 bases. This CDR3 comprises 16 residues. The CDR3 sequence: CATSTNRGYNTGELFF. In DNA form, the CDR3 reads TGTGCCACCAGCACCAACAGGGGCTATAACACCGGGGAGCTGTTTTTT.

The gene calls are TRBV29-1 and TRBJ2-6, with D possibly TRBD1 on 5 matching bases. V lost 4 bases and J lost 0, with 13 bases in between. The CDR3 covers 16 residues. Germline-derived CDR1 and CDR2 are SQVTM and ANQGSEA. CDR3 sequence: CSVVIGALSGANVLTF. CDR3 coding DNA: TGCAGCGTTGTGATAGGGGCCCTCTCTGGGGCCAACGTCCTGACTTTC.

The table lists this clonotype with many counts. V usage is TRBV6-5 and J usage is TRBJ1-2, with TRBD1 matching over 8 bases. The germline V gene encodes CDR1 MNHEY and CDR2 SVGAGI. The V and J ends lost 5 bases and 7 bases, in that order; junction bases with no gene match: 15. The CDR3 covers 16 residues. DNA for the CDR3: TGTGCCAGCAGTAAACGATGGGGAGCAGGGGGCATTGGCTACACCTTC. Translation: CASSKRWGAGGIGYTF.